This TCR beta chain was retrieved from a study of OX40 agonist ivuxolimab in advanced cancers. Study as a whole: Participants, 82.7% male, averaged roughly 60 years of age, ranging from roughly 20 to 79.

This clone showed up just a few times. Clones were read by immunoSEQ multiplex PCR, and TCRdb kept only the in-frame ones, dropping some. The sample carries approximately 80,000 clones, 89% recorded once. The CDR3 is 14 amino acids. Germline CDR1 is MDHEN and CDR2 is SYDVKM. V was clipped by 7 bases and J by 5 bases, with 17 bases between them. Sequenced material: CD4+ or CD8+ T cells sorted from blood, taken in a trial of the OX40 agonist ivuxolimab. The clonotype originates from an adult with an advanced solid tumor such as melanoma, head and neck, liver or kidney cancer. The V call is TRBV28, the J call TRBJ2-5, with no clear D. This CDR3 reads CASNPPGNSETQYF. CDR3 bases: TGTGCCAGCAACCCACCCGGAAACTCGGAGACCCAGTACTTC.